Listed below are T cell receptor beta chains from one sample, sequenced in a study of control samples from healthy donors and cancer patients. Clones were sequenced by immunoSEQ multiplex PCR, and TCRdb holds only the in-frame ones, with some missing. The sample includes more than 25,000 clones, around 92% of them seen just once. The source material was PBMCs. These receptors were collected from a man aged 50-60 years with lung cancer. CDR3s include the opening cysteine and the closing phenylalanine or tryptophan. D genes are given only for firm matches. For some rows the clone size is stated as once, few or many, or as a class when expanded; others skip it.

V: TRBV11-3
D: .
size: few
J: TRBJ1-1
DNA: TGTGCCAGCAGCCAGAGAGACAGGACTGAAGCTTTCTTT
CDR3: CASSQRDRTEAFF

V: TRBV7-2
D: .
size: few
J: TRBJ1-6
DNA: TGTGCCAGCAGTTTCACCGGGGGAGGGAATTCACCCCTCCACTTT
CDR3: CASSFTGGGNSPLHF

V: TRBV7-6
D: TRBD2
size: .
J: TRBJ2-3
DNA: TGTGCCAGCAGCTCCGGACTAGCGGGGGGCCGTGGAGATACGCAGTATTTT
CDR3: CASSSGLAGGRGDTQYF

V: TRBV6-2/TRBV6-3
D: .
size: .
J: TRBJ1-3
DNA: TGTGCCAGCAGTTACTTGCAGACAGTCTCTGGAAACACCATATATTTT
CDR3: CASSYLQTVSGNTIYF

V: TRBV7-2
D: TRBD1
size: .
J: TRBJ2-7
DNA: TGTGCCAGCAGCTCCCCGACAGGGGGGGGCGAGCAGTACTTC
CDR3: CASSSPTGGGEQYF

V: TRBV29-1
D: TRBD1
size: .
J: TRBJ1-5
DNA: TGCAGCGCCTCGACAGGGAATAGCAATCAGCCCCAGCATTTT
CDR3: CSASTGNSNQPQHF

V: TRBV2
D: TRBD1
size: .
J: TRBJ2-5
DNA: TGTGCCAGCCTCCGGGACAGGGGAGGTGAGACCCAGTACTTC
CDR3: CASLRDRGGETQYF

V: TRBV28
D: .
size: .
J: TRBJ2-7
DNA: TGTGCCAGCAGCGTAGGAGGGGGGCCCCACGAGCAGTACTTC
CDR3: CASSVGGGPHEQYF

V: TRBV19
D: .
size: once
J: TRBJ1-6
DNA: TGTGCCAGTAGCACCGAGGAGGCTCGGGGTTCACCCCTCCACTTT
CDR3: CASSTEEARGSPLHF

V: TRBV11-2
D: .
size: .
J: TRBJ2-7
DNA: TGTGCCAGCAGCCTAGACCAGCACTCCTACGAGCAGTACTTC
CDR3: CASSLDQHSYEQYF

V: TRBV7-3
D: .
size: .
J: TRBJ2-2
DNA: TGTGCCAGCAGCCCTCCCGGGACTAACACCGGGGAGCTGTTTTTT
CDR3: CASSPPGTNTGELFF

V: TRBV6-5
D: .
size: .
J: TRBJ1-2
DNA: TGTGCCAGCACTCGGGGTTACTATGGCTACACCTTC
CDR3: CASTRGYYGYTF

V: TRBV4-3
D: TRBD2
size: .
J: TRBJ2-1
DNA: TGCGCCAGCAGCCAAGAATGGGGTAGCGGGGGTCCCAATGAGCAGTTCTTC
CDR3: CASSQEWGSGGPNEQFF

V: TRBV7-9
D: .
size: .
J: TRBJ2-2
DNA: TGTGCCAGCAGGCCCGGACGGTTCACCGGGGAGCTGTTTTTT
CDR3: CASRPGRFTGELFF

V: TRBV2
D: .
size: .
J: TRBJ2-5
DNA: TGTGCCAGCAGTGATGGAGCAGGGCAGGGGACCCAGTACTTC
CDR3: CASSDGAGQGTQYF

V: TRBV29-1
D: .
size: .
J: TRBJ1-5
DNA: TGCAGCGTTGCGGGATCTAGCAATCAGCCCCAGCATTTT
CDR3: CSVAGSSNQPQHF

V: TRBV6-6
D: .
size: .
J: TRBJ2-3
DNA: TGTGCCAGCAGTCCACCAACCCCCTCACAGGATACGCAGTATTTT
CDR3: CASSPPTPSQDTQYF

V: TRBV18
D: TRBD1
size: .
J: TRBJ1-6
DNA: TGTGCCAGCTCAGCAGTTCCGGGACAGGGTGTTTCACCCCTCCACTTT
CDR3: CASSAVPGQGVSPLHF

V: TRBV29-1
D: .
size: .
J: TRBJ1-1
DNA: TGCAGCGTTGCGAGGCAAATGAACACTGAAGCTTTCTTT
CDR3: CSVARQMNTEAFF

V: TRBV18
D: TRBD1
size: once
J: TRBJ1-5
DNA: TGTGCCAGCTCACAAATCCAGGGGGTCAATCAGCCCCAGCATTTT
CDR3: CASSQIQGVNQPQHF

V: TRBV7-2
D: .
size: .
J: TRBJ1-5
DNA: TGTGCCAGCAACTTAGGGGGGGGCAGGTTTAGCAATCAGCCCCAGCATTTT
CDR3: CASNLGGGRFSNQPQHF

V: TRBV9
D: .
size: .
J: TRBJ2-5
DNA: TGTGCCAGCAGCAGGGGAGAGACCCAGTACTTC
CDR3: CASSRGETQYF

V: TRBV6-2/TRBV6-3
D: .
size: .
J: TRBJ1-2
DNA: TGTGCCAGCAGTACTTGGACGAAGGCTGGCTACACCTTC
CDR3: CASSTWTKAGYTF

V: TRBV5-4
D: TRBD1
size: once
J: TRBJ1-5
DNA: TGTGCCAGCAGCCTCGACAGGGCGAGTCAGCCCCAGCATTTT
CDR3: CASSLDRASQPQHF

V: TRBV9
D: .
size: once
J: TRBJ2-2
DNA: TGTGCCAGCAGCGAGGGGACACGGGGTAGGGCCGGGGAGCTGTTTTTT
CDR3: CASSEGTRGRAGELFF

V: TRBV7-9
D: TRBD2
size: .
J: TRBJ2-5
DNA: TGTGCCAGCAGCCCGACTAGCGGGGGGTCTATCCGCCAAGAGACCCAGTACTTC
CDR3: CASSPTSGGSIRQETQYF

V: TRBV28
D: .
size: .
J: TRBJ2-7
DNA: TGTGCCAGCAGTTTTTTACAGAACTCCTACGAGCAGTACTTC
CDR3: CASSFLQNSYEQYF

V: TRBV5-1
D: .
size: once
J: TRBJ2-3
DNA: TGCGCCAGCAGCTTGAGGGGTTCTAGCACAGATACGCAGTATTTT
CDR3: CASSLRGSSTDTQYF

V: TRBV27
D: .
size: .
J: TRBJ1-1
DNA: TGTGCCAGCAGTTTGGTCGCAGGGTTGGTCACTGAAGCTTTCTTT
CDR3: CASSLVAGLVTEAFF

V: TRBV2
D: .
size: .
J: TRBJ2-3
DNA: TGTGCCAGCAGTCTCTCAGGCACAGATACGCAGTATTTT
CDR3: CASSLSGTDTQYF

V: TRBV27
D: .
size: .
J: TRBJ2-2
DNA: TGTGCCAGCAGTTGGTCCCGACAGAACACCGGGGAGCTGTTTTTT
CDR3: CASSWSRQNTGELFF

V: TRBV12-3/TRBV12-4
D: .
size: .
J: TRBJ1-5
DNA: TGTGCCAGCAGTCCCGCCCCCAATCAGCCCCAGCATTTT
CDR3: CASSPAPNQPQHF

V: TRBV28
D: .
size: .
J: TRBJ2-7
DNA: TGTGCCAGCAGTGCGACCACCTACGAGCAGTACTTC
CDR3: CASSATTYEQYF

V: TRBV18
D: .
size: .
J: TRBJ1-5
DNA: TGTGCCAGCTCACCCGAGCATAGCAATCAGCCCCAGCATTTT
CDR3: CASSPEHSNQPQHF

V: TRBV6-5
D: TRBD2
size: .
J: TRBJ2-7
DNA: TGTGCCAGCAGTTACGATGGGGCTAGCGGGGGCGAGCAGTACTTC
CDR3: CASSYDGASGGEQYF

V: TRBV14
D: .
size: .
J: TRBJ2-5
DNA: TGTGCCAGCAGCTCACAGGTCCAAGAGACCCAGTACTTC
CDR3: CASSSQVQETQYF

V: TRBV7-9
D: TRBD1
size: .
J: TRBJ1-5
DNA: TGTGCCAGCAGCTCGGGACAGGGGCTAAATCAGCCCCAGCATTTT
CDR3: CASSSGQGLNQPQHF

V: TRBV19
D: TRBD1
size: once
J: TRBJ1-4
DNA: TGTGCCACTCTGGACAGGATAAATGAAAAACTGTTTTTT
CDR3: CATLDRINEKLFF

V: TRBV25-1
D: .
size: .
J: TRBJ1-1
DNA: TGTGCCAGCGTAGACGGACTGAACACTGAAGCTTTCTTT
CDR3: CASVDGLNTEAFF

V: TRBV3-1/TRBV3-2
D: .
size: few
J: TRBJ1-1
DNA: TGTGCCAGCAGCCCCGGACAGCTTCGGGCTTTCTTT
CDR3: CASSPGQLRAFF

V: TRBV5-5
D: .
size: .
J: TRBJ1-6
DNA: TGTGCCAGCAGCTTGGCGGGCGGACAGAACAATTCACCCCTCCACTTT
CDR3: CASSLAGGQNNSPLHF

V: TRBV5-1
D: .
size: .
J: TRBJ1-1
DNA: TGCGCCAGCAGTTCTCTTACAGGGACTACTGAAGCTTTCTTT
CDR3: CASSSLTGTTEAFF

V: TRBV7-3
D: .
size: .
J: TRBJ2-3
DNA: TGTGCCAGCAGCTTAGGCACGTTAGCTAGCACAGATACGCAGTATTTT
CDR3: CASSLGTLASTDTQYF

V: TRBV7-3
D: TRBD1
size: .
J: TRBJ2-7
DNA: TGTGCCAGCAGCAGGACAGGGGGACACTACGAGCAGTACTTC
CDR3: CASSRTGGHYEQYF

V: TRBV5-1
D: .
size: .
J: TRBJ2-6
DNA: TGCGCCAGCAGCTTCGGACTCTCTGGGGCCAACGTCCTGACTTTC
CDR3: CASSFGLSGANVLTF

V: TRBV7-8
D: .
size: .
J: TRBJ1-4
DNA: TGTGCCAGCAGCGGGGATGGAGAAGGAGAAAAACTGTTTTTT
CDR3: CASSGDGEGEKLFF

V: TRBV7-2
D: .
size: few
J: TRBJ1-5
DNA: TGTGCCAGCAGCTCGCGTGTGGGAAGCAATCAGCCCCAGCATTTT
CDR3: CASSSRVGSNQPQHF